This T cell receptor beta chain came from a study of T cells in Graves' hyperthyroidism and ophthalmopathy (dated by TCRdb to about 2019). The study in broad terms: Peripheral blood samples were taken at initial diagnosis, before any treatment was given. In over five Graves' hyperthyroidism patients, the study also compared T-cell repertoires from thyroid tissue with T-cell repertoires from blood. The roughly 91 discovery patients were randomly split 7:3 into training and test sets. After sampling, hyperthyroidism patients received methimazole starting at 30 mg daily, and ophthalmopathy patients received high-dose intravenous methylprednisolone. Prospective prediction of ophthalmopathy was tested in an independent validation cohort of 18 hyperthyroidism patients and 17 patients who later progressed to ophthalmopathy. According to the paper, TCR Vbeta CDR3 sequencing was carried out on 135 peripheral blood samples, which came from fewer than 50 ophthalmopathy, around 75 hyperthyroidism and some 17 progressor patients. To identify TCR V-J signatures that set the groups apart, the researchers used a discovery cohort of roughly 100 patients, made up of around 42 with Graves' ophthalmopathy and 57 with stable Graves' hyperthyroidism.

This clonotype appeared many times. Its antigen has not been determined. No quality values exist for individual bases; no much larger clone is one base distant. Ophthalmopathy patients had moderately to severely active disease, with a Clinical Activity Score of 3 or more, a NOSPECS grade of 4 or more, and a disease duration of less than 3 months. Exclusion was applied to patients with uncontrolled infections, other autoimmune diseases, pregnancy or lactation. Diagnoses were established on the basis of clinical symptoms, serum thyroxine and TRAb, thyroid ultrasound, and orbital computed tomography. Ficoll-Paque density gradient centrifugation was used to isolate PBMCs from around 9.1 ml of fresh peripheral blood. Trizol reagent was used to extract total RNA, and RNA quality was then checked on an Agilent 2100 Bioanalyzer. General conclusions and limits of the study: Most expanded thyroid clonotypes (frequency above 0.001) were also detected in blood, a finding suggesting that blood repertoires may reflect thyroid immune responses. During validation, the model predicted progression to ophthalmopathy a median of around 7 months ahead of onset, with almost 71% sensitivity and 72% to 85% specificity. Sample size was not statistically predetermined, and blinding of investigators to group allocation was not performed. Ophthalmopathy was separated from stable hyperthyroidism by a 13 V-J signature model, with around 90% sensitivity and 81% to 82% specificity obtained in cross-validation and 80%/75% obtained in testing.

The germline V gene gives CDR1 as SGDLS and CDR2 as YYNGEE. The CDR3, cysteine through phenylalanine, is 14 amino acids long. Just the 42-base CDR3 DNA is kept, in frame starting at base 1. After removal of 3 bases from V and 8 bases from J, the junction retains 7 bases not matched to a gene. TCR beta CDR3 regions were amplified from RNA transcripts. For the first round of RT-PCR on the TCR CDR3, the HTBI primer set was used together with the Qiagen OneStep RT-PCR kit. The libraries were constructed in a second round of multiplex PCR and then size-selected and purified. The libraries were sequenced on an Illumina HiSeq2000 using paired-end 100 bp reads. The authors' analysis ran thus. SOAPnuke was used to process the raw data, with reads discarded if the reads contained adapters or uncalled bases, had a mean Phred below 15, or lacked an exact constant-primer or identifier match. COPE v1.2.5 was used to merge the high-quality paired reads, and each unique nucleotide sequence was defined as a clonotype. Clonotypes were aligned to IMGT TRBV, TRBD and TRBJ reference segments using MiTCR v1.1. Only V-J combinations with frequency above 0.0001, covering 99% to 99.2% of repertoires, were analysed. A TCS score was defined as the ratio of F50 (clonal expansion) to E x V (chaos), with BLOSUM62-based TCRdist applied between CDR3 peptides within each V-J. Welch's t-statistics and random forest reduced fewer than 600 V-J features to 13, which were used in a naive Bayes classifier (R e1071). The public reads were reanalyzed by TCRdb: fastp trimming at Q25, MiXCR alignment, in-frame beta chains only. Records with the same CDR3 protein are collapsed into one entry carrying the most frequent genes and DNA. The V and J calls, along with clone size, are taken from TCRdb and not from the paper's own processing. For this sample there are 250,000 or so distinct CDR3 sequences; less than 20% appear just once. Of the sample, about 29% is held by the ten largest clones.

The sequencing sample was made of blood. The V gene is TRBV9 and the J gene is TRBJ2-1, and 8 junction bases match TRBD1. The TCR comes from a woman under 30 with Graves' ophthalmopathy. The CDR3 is CASSGGTGRDEQFF. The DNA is TGTGCCAGCAGCGGGGGGACAGGTCGGGATGAGCAGTTCTTC.